Here is one T cell receptor (beta chain) with its context. The sample is drawn from a study of blood T cell repertoires in COVID-19. Overall study: The United States, Italy and Spain were the sources of the acute and convalescent COVID-19 samples. T cells, B-cell-depleted T cells, or PBMCs supplied cDNA or gDNA.

Sequencing was performed with immunoSEQ multiplex PCR; in TCRdb, only in-frame clones are kept and a portion is missing. The top ten clones hold roughly 6.5% of a sample with about 110,000 clones, over 70% of them seen once. V was pared by 4 bases and J by 10 bases, with 14 bases between. The CDR3 has 14 residues. The germline V gene encodes CDR1 LNHDA and CDR2 SQIVND (reference sequence). V gene TRBV19 combines with J gene TRBJ1-6, with unresolved D. This receptor was taken from a woman in her forties or fifties with acute or convalescent COVID-19. The sample was peripheral blood. As DNA, the CDR3 is TGTGCCAGTAGTAATTCTAGACGCCGGTCACCCCTCCACTTT. It encodes CASSNSRRRSPLHF.